This is a list of T cell receptor beta chains from one sample in a study of blood T cells in healthy people across ages. TCRdb reanalysed the 5' RACE reads using MiXCR and keeps one entry per CDR3 protein. The sample includes about 2 million distinct CDR3 sequences, just under 50% seen only once; the top ten take approximately 2%. The sequencing sample was made of blood. These receptors came from a woman aged 35 to 49 in good health. Each CDR3 is given with its conserved first and last residue. The order of the fields is clone size, V gene, J gene, D gene, CDR3 DNA, CDR3 protein. The D gene is left open where the match is weak. The size field is filled for only some rows; it gives once, few, many or a size class.

clone size: NA
V gene: TRBV29-1
J gene: TRBJ2-1
D gene: TRBD1
CDR3 DNA: TGCAGCGTTGCGGTAGGGGGCGGTGGGCGCAATGAGCAGTTCTTC
CDR3 protein: CSVAVGGGGRNEQFF

clone size: few
V gene: TRBV7-9
J gene: TRBJ2-5
D gene: NA
CDR3 DNA: TGTGCCAGCAGCCCCCTCGGGCAGCCGGAGACCCAGTACTTC
CDR3 protein: CASSPLGQPETQYF

clone size: once
V gene: TRBV6-5
J gene: TRBJ1-2
D gene: TRBD1
CDR3 DNA: TGTGCCAGCAGTGGTCGACAGGGCCTTAGTGGCTACACCTTC
CDR3 protein: CASSGRQGLSGYTF

clone size: few
V gene: TRBV14
J gene: TRBJ1-2
D gene: NA
CDR3 DNA: TGTGCCAGCAGCCATTTTGGACAAGACCCCATGGAACGCTACACCTTC
CDR3 protein: CASSHFGQDPMERYTF

clone size: NA
V gene: TRBV12-3/TRBV12-4
J gene: TRBJ2-4
D gene: NA
CDR3 DNA: TGTGCCAGCAGTTTCCCCCAGAGTGTGAACAAAAACATTCAGTACTTC
CDR3 protein: CASSFPQSVNKNIQYF

clone size: NA
V gene: TRBV29-1
J gene: TRBJ2-3
D gene: NA
CDR3 DNA: TGCAGCGTTTCGGCTAGCTACACAGATACGCAGTATTTT
CDR3 protein: CSVSASYTDTQYF

clone size: NA
V gene: TRBV20-1
J gene: TRBJ2-5
D gene: NA
CDR3 DNA: TGCAGTGCTAGAGGATTGTCTCAGGGCACCAGGGAGACCCAGTACTTC
CDR3 protein: CSARGLSQGTRETQYF

clone size: many
V gene: TRBV6-2/TRBV6-3
J gene: TRBJ1-2
D gene: NA
CDR3 DNA: TGTGCCAGCAGATCGACAGCTAACTATGGCTACACCTTC
CDR3 protein: CASRSTANYGYTF

clone size: NA
V gene: TRBV10-3
J gene: TRBJ1-1
D gene: NA
CDR3 DNA: TGTGCCATCAGTGAGGGGTATACGATCGCTTTCTTT
CDR3 protein: CAISEGYTIAFF

clone size: NA
V gene: TRBV27
J gene: TRBJ1-4
D gene: NA
CDR3 DNA: TGTGCCAGCGGCCAGGCGGGTCGGGGTGAAAAACTGTTTTTT
CDR3 protein: CASGQAGRGEKLFF

clone size: NA
V gene: TRBV7-8
J gene: TRBJ2-5
D gene: NA
CDR3 DNA: TGTGCCACCCTGTTGGATGGGGAGACCCAGTACTTC
CDR3 protein: CATLLDGETQYF

clone size: NA
V gene: TRBV6-1
J gene: TRBJ2-3
D gene: TRBD2
CDR3 DNA: TGTGCCAGCAGTTGGACTAGGGCCGTGCCCGCAGATACGCAGTATTTT
CDR3 protein: CASSWTRAVPADTQYF

clone size: NA
V gene: TRBV7-2
J gene: TRBJ2-6
D gene: NA
CDR3 DNA: TGTGCCAGCAGCTTAGATAGTACGCGGAGGGGGGCCAACGTCCTGACTTTC
CDR3 protein: CASSLDSTRRGANVLTF

clone size: NA
V gene: TRBV18
J gene: TRBJ2-7
D gene: TRBD1
CDR3 DNA: TGTGCCAGCTCACCGCCGACAGGGGTATCCGAGCAGTACTTC
CDR3 protein: CASSPPTGVSEQYF

clone size: NA
V gene: TRBV7-2
J gene: TRBJ1-1
D gene: NA
CDR3 DNA: TGTGCCAGCAGCCCGGGACCACTGGACACTGAAGCTTTCTTT
CDR3 protein: CASSPGPLDTEAFF

clone size: NA
V gene: TRBV6-1
J gene: TRBJ2-3
D gene: NA
CDR3 DNA: TGTGCCAGCAGTGAAGGCTGGTTTACGCAGTATTTT
CDR3 protein: CASSEGWFTQYF

clone size: NA
V gene: TRBV15
J gene: TRBJ2-6
D gene: NA
CDR3 DNA: TGTGCCACCGGCAGGCGAAATTCTGGGGCCAACGTCCTGACTTTC
CDR3 protein: CATGRRNSGANVLTF

clone size: NA
V gene: TRBV13
J gene: TRBJ1-1
D gene: TRBD1
CDR3 DNA: TGTGCCAGCAGTTCTCGGACCGGGACAGGAGACACGGGGAGCACTGAAGCTTTCTTT
CDR3 protein: CASSSRTGTGDTGSTEAFF

clone size: NA
V gene: TRBV28
J gene: TRBJ2-7
D gene: TRBD1
CDR3 DNA: TGTGCCAGCAAGGGCAGGGGGCTTATTAACGAGCAGTACTTC
CDR3 protein: CASKGRGLINEQYF

clone size: NA
V gene: TRBV6-2/TRBV6-3
J gene: TRBJ1-1
D gene: NA
CDR3 DNA: TGTGCCAGCAGTTATTCGGAGGGATGGAACACTGAAGCTTTCTTT
CDR3 protein: CASSYSEGWNTEAFF

clone size: once
V gene: TRBV28
J gene: TRBJ1-4
D gene: NA
CDR3 DNA: TGTGCCAGCAGCTCAGGGGAGGCAGGTGAAAAACTGTTTTTT
CDR3 protein: CASSSGEAGEKLFF

clone size: NA
V gene: TRBV28
J gene: TRBJ2-4
D gene: NA
CDR3 DNA: TGTGCCAGCAGTTGGGACACTAAGACAGCCAAAAACATTCAGTACTTC
CDR3 protein: CASSWDTKTAKNIQYF

clone size: NA
V gene: TRBV6-5
J gene: TRBJ2-4
D gene: NA
CDR3 DNA: TGTGCCAGCAGTCCACGGACAAGCCCCAAAAACATTCAGTACTTC
CDR3 protein: CASSPRTSPKNIQYF

clone size: NA
V gene: TRBV7-2
J gene: TRBJ2-7
D gene: NA
CDR3 DNA: TGTGCCAGCAGCTTATCGGGGGTAAAATACGAGCAGTACTTC
CDR3 protein: CASSLSGVKYEQYF

clone size: NA
V gene: TRBV4-3
J gene: TRBJ2-5
D gene: NA
CDR3 DNA: TGCGCCAGCAGCCAAGATAACCTGGAGACCCAGTACTTC
CDR3 protein: CASSQDNLETQYF

clone size: few
V gene: TRBV10-3
J gene: TRBJ2-1
D gene: NA
CDR3 DNA: TGTGCCATCAGTTCTGATGTCACCTACAATGAGCAGTTCTTC
CDR3 protein: CAISSDVTYNEQFF

clone size: NA
V gene: TRBV6-6
J gene: TRBJ1-1
D gene: NA
CDR3 DNA: TGTGCCAGCAGCCCCACAGTTGTGAACACTGAAGCTTTCTTT
CDR3 protein: CASSPTVVNTEAFF

clone size: NA
V gene: TRBV20-1
J gene: TRBJ2-7
D gene: TRBD1
CDR3 DNA: TGCAGTGCTAGAGATACTGGGACAGGGTTCTCCTACGAGCAGTACTTC
CDR3 protein: CSARDTGTGFSYEQYF

clone size: few
V gene: TRBV11-2
J gene: TRBJ2-7
D gene: TRBD1
CDR3 DNA: TGTGCCAGCAGCTTAGAGACAGGGGGTTACTACGAGCAGTACTTC
CDR3 protein: CASSLETGGYYEQYF

clone size: NA
V gene: TRBV6-2/TRBV6-3
J gene: TRBJ2-1
D gene: NA
CDR3 DNA: TGTGCCAGCAGTTACGGCGGGGCCTTCAATAAGCAGTTCTTC
CDR3 protein: CASSYGGAFNKQFF

clone size: NA
V gene: TRBV28
J gene: TRBJ2-3
D gene: NA
CDR3 DNA: TGTGCCAGCAGCCCTCCGAGCGGCCCAGATACGCAGTATTTT
CDR3 protein: CASSPPSGPDTQYF

clone size: few
V gene: TRBV4-1
J gene: TRBJ2-3
D gene: NA
CDR3 DNA: TGCGCCAGCAGCCAAGAGGTCAGGGCAGGAGATACGCAGTATTTT
CDR3 protein: CASSQEVRAGDTQYF

clone size: NA
V gene: TRBV7-9
J gene: TRBJ2-1
D gene: NA
CDR3 DNA: TGTGCCAGCAGCTTAGCGGACATCTTCTCCTACAATGAGCAGTTCTTC
CDR3 protein: CASSLADIFSYNEQFF

clone size: few
V gene: TRBV6-2/TRBV6-3
J gene: TRBJ2-5
D gene: TRBD2
CDR3 DNA: TGTGCCAGCAGCAATCAGCTCGGACTAGCGGGGAAACAAGAGACCCAGTACTTC
CDR3 protein: CASSNQLGLAGKQETQYF

clone size: NA
V gene: TRBV6-6
J gene: TRBJ2-1
D gene: TRBD2
CDR3 DNA: TGTGCCAGCAGTTATCCCAAAGCGGGGGGGTACAATGGGCAGTTCTTC
CDR3 protein: CASSYPKAGGYNGQFF

clone size: few
V gene: TRBV20-1
J gene: TRBJ2-5
D gene: NA
CDR3 DNA: TGCAGTGCTAGTTGGACGGAACAAGAGACCCAGTACTTC
CDR3 protein: CSASWTEQETQYF

clone size: NA
V gene: TRBV20-1
J gene: TRBJ2-1
D gene: NA
CDR3 DNA: TGCAGTGCCAGAGGCCCCTTCTCAGGGGACGATGAGCAGTTCTTC
CDR3 protein: CSARGPFSGDDEQFF

clone size: NA
V gene: TRBV28
J gene: TRBJ2-1
D gene: TRBD1
CDR3 DNA: TGTGCCAGCATCAAAGGGGACAGGGGGTACAATGAGCAGTTCTTC
CDR3 protein: CASIKGDRGYNEQFF

clone size: few
V gene: TRBV28
J gene: TRBJ2-1
D gene: NA
CDR3 DNA: TGTGCCAGCAGTTCTGGGGTTCGGGGGGCTGGCAATGAGCAGTTCTTC
CDR3 protein: CASSSGVRGAGNEQFF

clone size: NA
V gene: TRBV20-1
J gene: TRBJ2-1
D gene: TRBD2
CDR3 DNA: TGCAGTGCTCCCCTTAGACTAGCGGGCAACAATGAGCAGTTCTTC
CDR3 protein: CSAPLRLAGNNEQFF